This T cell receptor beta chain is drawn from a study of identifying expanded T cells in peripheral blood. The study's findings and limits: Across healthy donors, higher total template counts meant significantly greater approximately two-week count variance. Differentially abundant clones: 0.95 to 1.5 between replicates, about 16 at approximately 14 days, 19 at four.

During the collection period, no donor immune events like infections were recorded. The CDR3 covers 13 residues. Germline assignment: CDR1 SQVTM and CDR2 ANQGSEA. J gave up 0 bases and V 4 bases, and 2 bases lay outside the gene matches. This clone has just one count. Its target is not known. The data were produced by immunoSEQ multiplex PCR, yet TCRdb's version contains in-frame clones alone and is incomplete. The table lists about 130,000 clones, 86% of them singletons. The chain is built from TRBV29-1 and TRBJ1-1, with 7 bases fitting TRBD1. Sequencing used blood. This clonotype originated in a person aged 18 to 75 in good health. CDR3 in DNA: TGCAGCGTTGTTACAGGGGTGAACACTGAAGCTTTCTTT. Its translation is CSVVTGVNTEAFF. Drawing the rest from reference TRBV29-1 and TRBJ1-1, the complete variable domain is SAVISQKPSRDICQRGTSLTIQCQVDSQVTMMFWYRQQPGQSLTLIATANQGSEATYESGFVIDKFPISRPNLTFSTLTVSNMSPEDSSIYLCSVVTGVNTEAFFGQGTRLTVV.